This T cell receptor (beta chain) emerged from a study of blood T cell repertoires in COVID-19 (TCRdb year 2020). As for the study more broadly: Collaborator samples came from the United States, Italy and Spain and covered acute and convalescent phases of COVID-19. A freely available public database, intended as a resource for researchers studying the immune response to SARS-CoV-2, is where the repertoires were released. Deeply sampled blood TCRbeta repertoires from subjects exposed to, actively infected with, or recovered from COVID-19 were included in the dataset. The prospective study material was composed of cDNA or gDNA derived from T cells, B-cell-depleted T cells, or PBMCs. Where available, HLA class I and class II types were taken from metadata supplied by the sample provider and were not determined by assay-based typing. A de-identified subject ID, COVID-19 status, age in years and sex were almost always included in the sample metadata. The samples were drawn from two sources: the first 160 participants of the ongoing ImmuneRACE study, and fewer than 1,500 subjects contributed by 6 global collaborators.

A remark on this clone: The clone's antigen remains unknown. No base quality information exists; no much larger clone differs at one position.

TCRbeta CDR3 regions were amplified from genomic DNA using the immunoSEQ Assay, a bias-controlled multiplex PCR. The study's processing was this. Nucleated cell counts per sample were estimated from amplification of reference gene primers within the assay. Sequence reads were collapsed and filtered to measure the absolute abundance of every unique TCRbeta CDR3 rearrangement. For each sample, productive Simpson clonality was calculated as the square root of Simpson's diversity index across productive rearrangements. The immuneACCESS repertoire file appears here via TCRdb, limited to in-frame rearrangements. These files lack a portion of the clones; in checked studies, under half of the deficit traces to unresolved V genes, and the cause of the others is not known. Clonal size and the V and J genes are those of that table, whereas D and trimming came from the DNA. The sample includes fewer than 300,000 clones, with 80% to 95% observed a single time. The ten biggest clones cover 0.95% to 1.3% of the sample.

What the research found in general, with its limitations: Clinical and demographic metadata were provided uncurated, with the amount varying by source and participant.

Participants in the prospective study were enrolled through a virtual design, were aged roughly 18 to 100 years, and lived in about 25 United States geographic areas. In the prospective study, cohorts were assigned on the basis of participant-reported clinical history obtained from a screening survey and a study questionnaire. Recovered participants in ImmuneRACE Cohort 3 were defined by two consecutive negative NP/OP PCR tests, clearance by a healthcare professional, or resolution of symptoms. In the prospective study, mobile phlebotomists collected whole blood, serum and a nasopharyngeal or oropharyngeal swab from each participant. Participants in the prospective study had the option to provide additional blood draws and questionnaires over a roughly 2-month period. Blood samples from the prospective study were shipped frozen or at room temperature prior to DNA extraction. The sequencing input was PBMCs or T cells enriched from blood (not recorded which). The TCR sequence derives from a woman under 40 who had recovered from COVID-19.

The CDR3 protein: CASSSRIGTSGYEQYF. The nucleotide sequence is TGTGCCAGCAGCTCTCGTATAGGGACTAGCGGCTACGAGCAGTACTTC. Recombination joined TRBV7-8 with TRBJ2-7, with 11 central nucleotides matching TRBD2. The CDR3 holds 16 amino acids from the cysteine to the phenylalanine. Only the CDR3 portion is preserved as DNA: 48 bases, with reading frame beginning at the first base. Germline trimming amounts to 4 bases on V and 3 bases on J, with 8 as the count of junction bases outside the gene matches. Via the germline V gene, CDR1 is SGHVS and CDR2 FQNEAQ.